One and the same sample provided the 30 T cell receptor beta chains below, sequenced in a study of vaccination effects on CD4 cells after COVID-19. Their cognate antigens are unknown. The data were produced by immunoSEQ multiplex PCR, yet TCRdb's version contains in-frame clones alone and is incomplete. The sample contains 25,000 or so clones, about 71% of which appear only once. Sequencing followed a ViraFEST assay step that expanded antigen-specific CD4+ T cells with viral peptide pools. Isolation of CD4+ T cells took place after about 10 days of culture. Nucleocapsid antibody tests were negative, and the vaccine recipients had no prior SARS-CoV-2 infection. Sequencing was performed on CD4+ T cells from PBMCs cultured with HCoV-OC43 spike peptides, taken before COVID-19 vaccination. Subset meaning: HCoV-OC43 spike overlapping peptide pool stimulation. These receptors all come from a human donor who received a COVID-19 vaccine.

The rearrangement uses TRBV4-1 and TRBJ1-2; weak D call: TRBD1 (6 bases). Trimming took 10 bases from V and 3 from J, leaving 21 bases between them. This CDR3 has 15 amino acids. Germline values: CDR1 MGHRA, CDR2 YSYEKL. CDR3 bases: TGCGCCACCGGACAGCCCACCGCTTCGGACTATGGCTACACCTTC. Amino acid sequence: CATGQPTASDYGYTF.

The chain carries TRBV5-1 and TRBJ2-7; D is possibly TRBD1 (6 bases). The CDR3 has 16 residues. Trimming stripped 0 bases from V and 0 bases from J, with 13 bases between. Per germline, CDR1 SGHRS and CDR2 YFSETQ. Here the CDR3 reads CASSLGYPDSSYEQYF. The CDR3 region has the DNA TGCGCCAGCAGCTTGGGATACCCGGACAGCTCCTACGAGCAGTACTTC. Full variable domain (rest looked up from reference TRBV5-1 and TRBJ2-7): KAGVTQTPRYLIKTRGQQVTLSCSPISGHRSVSWYQQTPGQGLQFLFEYFSETQRNKGNFPGRFSGRQFSNSRSEMNVSTLELGDSALYLCASSLGYPDSSYEQYFGPGTRLTVT.

J is TRBJ1-2 and V is TRBV9, with D possibly being TRBD1 (6 bases). Germline assignment: CDR1 SGDLS and CDR2 YYNGEE. This CDR3 has 15 amino acids. Between the trimmed V and J ends, which lost 0 bases and 5 bases, there was a span of 14 bases. The CDR3 DNA sequence: TGTGCCAGCAGCGTAGGGGAAGGGGGTCTGTATGGCTACACCTTC. This codes for CASSVGEGGLYGYTF.

The chain joins TRBV4-1 to TRBJ1-2; unclear D gene. CDR3 length: 13 residues. V was trimmed by 1 base and J by 6 bases, leaving 9 bases between them. Germline V lookup: CDR1 MGHRA, CDR2 YSYEKL. The CDR3: CASSQALFDGYTF. The CDR3 bases are TGCGCCAGCAGCCAAGCCCTTTTCGATGGCTACACCTTC.

The gene calls are TRBV19 and TRBJ1-1; tentatively, D is TRBD1 (5 bases). The CDR3 is made up of 13 amino acids. Germline V CDR1 and CDR2: LNHDA, SQIVND (reference sequence). V was shortened by 6 bases and J by 2 bases, with 10 bases between the two germline ends. CDR3 in amino acids: CASRRDGNTEAFF. The CDR3, as DNA: TGTGCCAGTAGACGGGACGGCAACACTGAAGCTTTCTTT.

This chain uses TRBV11-2 with TRBJ1-2; D ambiguous. This CDR3 contains 16 residues. The V end lost 0 bases, the J end lost 4 bases, and 15 bases lay between the germline ends. Germline CDR1 SGHAT, CDR2 FQNNGV. The CDR3 loop is CASSLDLEPSLYGYTF. CDR3 DNA sequence: TGTGCCAGCAGCTTAGATTTAGAACCGTCCCTCTATGGCTACACCTTC.

This clone has only a few counts. This chain joins TRBV11-2 and TRBJ2-7; the match to TRBD1 covers 7 bases. Germline V gene data show CDR1 as SGHAT and CDR2 as FQNNGV. This CDR3 is 15 amino acids long. V shed 3 bases, J shed 0 bases, and the junction held 5 bases outside the gene matches. CDR3 DNA sequence: TGTGCCAGCAGCTTTAACCGGGACAGCTCCTACGAGCAGTACTTC. It codes for CASSFNRDSSYEQYF.

CDR3 bases: TGTGCCAGCAGCCAAGATTTGGTGGGGGGGCTCAACGAGCAGTACTTC. This translates into CASSQDLVGGLNEQYF. This chain links TRBV4-2 with TRBJ2-7; TRBD2 is a possible D gene (7 bases). This CDR3 comprises 16 residues. CDR1 LGHNA and CDR2 YNFKEQ come from the germline V gene. Trimming stripped 0 bases from V and 5 bases from J, with 17 bases between.

The rearrangement joins TRBV19 to TRBJ1-5; D perhaps matches TRBD1 (5 bases). CDR3 length equals 15 residues. V dropped 10 bases and J dropped 5 bases, with 21 bases sitting between them. Germline-derived CDR1 and CDR2 are LNHDA and SQIVND (reference sequence). The CDR3 nucleotides read TGTGCCACCAGTCATCGGGACGGAACTTATCAGCCCCAGCATTTT. Protein: CATSHRDGTYQPQHF.

The CDR3 region has the DNA TGCGCCAGCAGCCAAGAGGGGTCACCTCAAAACATTCAGTACTTC. Residues: CASSQEGSPQNIQYF. The chain carries TRBV4-1 and TRBJ2-4, with no clear D. V was shortened by 0 bases and J by 5 bases, with 11 bases between the two germline ends. From germline, CDR1 is MGHRA and CDR2 YSYEKL. There are 15 residues in the CDR3.

CDR3 residues: CASSSLSGGPYNEQFF. The CDR3, as DNA: TGTGCCAGCAGCTCGTTAAGCGGGGGGCCCTACAATGAGCAGTTCTTC. The rearrangement joins TRBV7-9 to TRBJ2-1; 9 bases are shared with TRBD2. This CDR3 region has 16 residues. Per the germline V gene, CDR1 is SEHNR and CDR2 is FQNEAQ (reference sequence). V lost 4 bases and J lost 2; bases outside the gene matches: 6.

This chain links TRBV3-1 (or the pseudogene TRBV3-2) with TRBJ2-3, with 10 positions matching TRBD2. Germline lookup yields CDR1 LGHDT and CDR2 YNNKEL (reference sequence). The CDR3 is 17 amino acids. Unmatched junction bases numbered 7, after V lost 2 bases and J lost 2 bases. The CDR3 nucleotides read TGTGCCAGCAGCCAACGTTCTAGCGGGGGACTCACAGATACGCAGTATTTT. This gives the protein CASSQRSSGGLTDTQYF.

V is TRBV11-2 and J is TRBJ1-1, with D hard to call. The ends were cut back, 6 bases at V and 1 base at J, with 6 bases in the middle. This CDR3 region has 12 residues. From germline, CDR1 is SGHAT and CDR2 FQNNGV. The CDR3 DNA reads TGTGCCAGCAGGGGTGGGAACACTGAAGCTTTCTTT. Amino acid sequence: CASRGGNTEAFF.

This clone showed up just a few times. This sample includes further DNA sequences coding for the same CDR3. The V gene is TRBV30, the J gene TRBJ1-5; the D is unclear. V was pared by 0 bases and J by 4 bases, with 7 bases between. This CDR3 contains 13 residues. CDR1 GTSNPN and CDR2 SVGIG come from the germline V gene (reference sequence). The CDR3 sequence is CAWSVQRNQPQHF. In DNA form, the CDR3 reads TGTGCCTGGAGTGTACAACGGAATCAGCCCCAGCATTTT.

The gene calls are TRBV5-4 and TRBJ1-4; no definite D call. V lost 2 bases, J lost 6 bases, and 14 bases lay in between. Germline values: CDR1 SGHNT, CDR2 YYREEE (reference sequence). The CDR3 runs to 15 residues. The CDR3 DNA follows: TGTGCCAGCAGCTTCCGGTCGGGTGGGGATGAAAAACTGTTTTTT. Translating it yields CASSFRSGGDEKLFF. The whole variable domain, filled in from reference TRBV5-4 and TRBJ1-4, reads ETGVTQSPTHLIKTRGQQVTLRCSSQSGHNTVSWYQQALGQGPQFIFQYYREEENGRGNFPPRFSGLQFPNYSSELNVNALELDDSALYLCASSFRSGGDEKLFFGSGTQLSVL.

This clone was detected a few times. V and J are TRBV7-8 and TRBJ1-5, with TRBD1 matching 8 bases. With 2 bases clipped from V and 3 bases from J, the junction kept 6 bases outside the gene matches. Germline V gene lookup returns CDR1 SGHVS and CDR2 FQNEAQ. CDR3 length equals 16 residues. The CDR3 protein is CASSLIDRGNNQPQHF. In DNA, the CDR3 is TGTGCCAGCAGCTTAATCGACAGGGGAAACAATCAGCCCCAGCATTTT.

CDR3 nucleotides: TGTGCCAGCTCATCATCCGGACAGGGGTTAAACATTCAGTACTTC. Translated, it gives CASSSSGQGLNIQYF. The chain has TRBV18 and TRBJ2-4; 9 bases align to TRBD1. This CDR3 region has 15 residues. Germline V gene lookup returns CDR1 KGHSH and CDR2 LQKENI. J gave up 6 bases and V 5 bases, and 8 bases lay outside the gene matches.

J is TRBJ1-4 and V is TRBV7-8; 8 nucleotides match TRBD1. Germline trimming cut 5 bases from V and 7 bases from J; bases unmatched to any gene: 12. Germline V gives CDR1 SGHVS, CDR2 FQNEAQ. CDR3 length: 16 residues. The CDR3 loop is CASSRDRKSGGEKLFF. The DNA of the CDR3 is TGTGCCAGCAGCAGGGACAGGAAATCAGGGGGTGAAAAACTGTTTTTT.

This clone was seen a handful of times. The CDR3 sequence is CASTQYPDEQYF. The CDR3 DNA reads TGTGCCAGCACCCAGTATCCCGACGAGCAGTACTTC. This chain joins TRBV9 and TRBJ2-7; no firm D call. This CDR3 has 12 residues. Between the trimmed V and J ends, which lost 6 bases and 5 bases, there was a span of 12 bases. Germline V gene sequence: CDR1 SGDLS, CDR2 YYNGEE. Full variable domain (rest looked up from reference TRBV9 and TRBJ2-7): DSGVTQTPKHLITATGQRVTLRCSPRSGDLSVYWYQQSLDQGLQFLIQYYNGEERAKGNILERFSAQQFPDLHSELNLSSLELGDSALYFCASTQYPDEQYFGPGTRLTVT.

This rearrangement joins TRBV18 to TRBJ2-2; perhaps TRBD1 as D (5 bases). Per germline, CDR1 KGHSH and CDR2 LQKENI. Trimming removed 3 bases at V and 3 bases at J, with 5 bases between. The CDR3 runs to 13 residues. The CDR3 bases are TGTGCCAGCTCACCCAGGGACACCGGGGAGCTGTTTTTT. It translates to CASSPRDTGELFF.

The chain couples TRBV30 to TRBJ2-7; no reliable D call. Germline V gives CDR1 GTSNPN, CDR2 SVGIG (reference sequence). There are 11 residues in the CDR3. Trimming left V 5 bases short and J 1 base short, with 6 bases between. The CDR3 region has the DNA TGTGCCTGGGGAAATTCCTACGAGCAGTACTTC. Translation gives CAWGNSYEQYF.

A few counts support this clone. This rearrangement joins TRBV12-3 or TRBV12-4 to TRBJ2-7, with D possibly matching TRBD1 (6 bases). The V gene lost 2 bases and the J gene lost 3 bases, with 8 bases spanning the gap. The CDR3 spans 13 residues. This CDR3 is CASSLRGSYEQYF. The CDR3 bases are TGTGCCAGCAGTTTAAGGGGGAGCTACGAGCAGTACTTC.

J is TRBJ2-5 and V is TRBV7-8, with a tentative D call TRBD2 (5 bases). Germline CDR1 and CDR2: SGHVS and FQNEAQ. With 4 bases removed from V and 2 bases from J, the gap between germline ends came to 11 bases. The CDR3 contains 14 residues. CDR3 coding DNA: TGTGCCAGCAGCTCCCAAAGCGGACAAGAGACCCAGTACTTC. It is translated as CASSSQSGQETQYF.

This clone was picked up a small number of times. The chain employs TRBV5-4 and TRBJ1-1; maybe TRBD1 (5 bases). This CDR3 has 13 residues. Germline-derived CDR1 and CDR2 are SGHNT and YYREEE (reference sequence). The germline V and J ends were trimmed by 0 bases and 11 bases, with 14 bases remaining between them. CDR3 residues: CASSLGWGQGAFF. CDR3 bases: TGTGCCAGCAGCTTGGGTTGGGGCCAAGGTGCTTTCTTT.

The J gene is TRBJ2-2, the V gene TRBV11-3; TRBD1 matches 7 bases. The V segment lost 1 base and the J segment 0 bases; nucleotides outside the gene matches: 2. CDR1 is SGHNT, CDR2 YENEEA, per germline. The CDR3 totals 16 residues. Here the CDR3 DNA reads TGTGCCAGCAGCTTAGGAGGGACAGCGAACACCGGGGAGCTGTTTTTT. Translation gives CASSLGGTANTGELFF.

This rearrangement joins TRBV9 to TRBJ2-5; possibly TRBD1 for D (6 bases). This CDR3 has 15 amino acids. CDR1 is SGDLS, CDR2 YYNGEE, per germline. Between the trimmed V and J ends, which lost 1 base and 2 bases, there was a span of 12 bases. As DNA, the CDR3 is TGTGCCAGCAGCGTAAACAATGGACAGCAAGAGACCCAGTACTTC. This gives the protein CASSVNNGQQETQYF.

The chain carries TRBV25-1 and TRBJ1-2, with 8 nucleotides matching TRBD1. The germline V gene encodes CDR1 MGHDK and CDR2 SYGVNS. V trimming: 1 base; J trimming: 0 bases; junction bases outside the gene matches: 10. The CDR3 has 18 residues. CDR3 in DNA: TGTGCCAGCAGTGAATCTAGGTGGGGACAGGCCTCTAACTATGGCTACACCTTC. This gives the protein CASSESRWGQASNYGYTF.

This clone is labeled as medium-sized. CDR3 amino acids: CASSLTTPGQGAHSNTIYF. The CDR3 region has the DNA TGCGCCAGCAGCTTGACCACGCCGGGACAGGGGGCGCATTCAAACACCATATATTTT. The chain combines TRBV5-1 with TRBJ1-3; TRBD1 aligns across 12 bases. The J segment lost 6 bases and the V segment lost 1 base, leaving 14 bases of the junction unmatched. Per germline, CDR1 SGHRS and CDR2 YFSETQ. The length of the CDR3 is 19 residues.

The CDR3 region has the DNA TGTGCCAGCAGCTTGGAATGGGCAGGCGGCTACACCTTC. Translating it yields CASSLEWAGGYTF. The chain carries TRBV5-5 and TRBJ1-2; D uncertain. Germline V gives CDR1 SGHKS, CDR2 YYEKEE (reference sequence). The CDR3 totals 13 residues. V lost 0 bases and J 8 bases, leaving 11 bases between the germline ends.

V is TRBV5-4 and J is TRBJ2-7; D perhaps matches TRBD1 (6 bases). Trimming removed 4 bases from V and 6 bases from J, with 14 bases in between. CDR1 and CDR2 (germline): SGHNT, YYREEE (reference sequence). This CDR3 comprises 13 residues. The CDR3 is CASSRDRQSEQYF. The CDR3 nucleotides are TGTGCCAGCAGCCGAGACAGGCAGTCCGAGCAGTACTTC.